This is a list of T cell receptor beta chains from one sample in a study of blood T cells in healthy people across ages. MiXCR was run by TCRdb on the 5' RACE reads, yielding one entry per CDR3 protein. The sample holds about 730,000 distinct CDR3 sequences, roughly two fifths seen once. Sequenced material: blood. The receptor source for this set is a woman aged 55 to 70 in good health. Both conserved end residues are part of each CDR3. Fields, in order: clone size, D gene, V gene, J gene, CDR3 DNA, CDR3 protein. The D gene is left open where the match is weak. Some rows have no size entry. The others give once, few or many, or a class for an expanded clone.

few	-	TRBV27	TRBJ2-7	TGTGCCAGCAGTCTCGGGATTCCTGCCATGGAGCAGTACTTC	CASSLGIPAMEQYF
-	-	TRBV15	TRBJ2-3	TGTGCCACCAGCAGAACCGACAGCTCTAGCACAGATACGCAGTATTTT	CATSRTDSSSTDTQYF
-	TRBD1	TRBV28	TRBJ1-5	TGTGCCAGCAGTTTATTCGGGACAGGAGGTTCTCAGCCCCAGCATTTT	CASSLFGTGGSQPQHF
-	-	TRBV7-3	TRBJ1-2	TGTGCCAGCAGTCGTTTAAGTGGGCAGGGGCGCTACACCTTC	CASSRLSGQGRYTF
few	-	TRBV7-6	TRBJ2-2	TGTGCCAGCAGCTTAGAACAGTCCTACACCGGGGAGCTGTTTTTT	CASSLEQSYTGELFF
-	-	TRBV6-5	TRBJ2-1	TGTGCCAGCAGTTATAGCGTACCCTACAATGAGCAGTTCTTC	CASSYSVPYNEQFF
-	-	TRBV5-1	TRBJ1-2	TGCGCCAGCAGCCAGGGACTTCTTCAAACCAACTATGGCTACACCTTC	CASSQGLLQTNYGYTF
-	-	TRBV6-6	TRBJ2-7	TGTGCCAGCAGTTACTCGACACCCTACGAGCAGTACTTC	CASSYSTPYEQYF
few	TRBD2	TRBV20-1	TRBJ2-6	TGCAGTGCTCCGACTAGCGGGATTCTATCTGGGGCCAACGTCCTGACTTTC	CSAPTSGILSGANVLTF
-	-	TRBV4-3	TRBJ2-1	TGCGCCAGCGGGATGTCAACGGCAGGGGATGAAAATGAGCAGTTCTTC	CASGMSTAGDENEQFF
-	-	TRBV29-1	TRBJ2-3	TGCAGCGTTTTCTTCGGTGGTCGAAGCACAGATACGCAGTATTTT	CSVFFGGRSTDTQYF
few	-	TRBV20-1	TRBJ2-3	TGCAGTGCTAGAGGGCCCCTCGCCGCAGATACGCAGTATTTT	CSARGPLAADTQYF
few	-	TRBV7-2	TRBJ2-7	TGTGCCAGCAGCTTACAGTTAGTCGAGCAGTACTTC	CASSLQLVEQYF
-	TRBD1	TRBV20-1	TRBJ1-2	TGCAGTGCTATCCCCGGACAGGGCTTCTATGGCTACACCTTC	CSAIPGQGFYGYTF
-	TRBD1	TRBV30	TRBJ2-7	TGTGCCTGGAGGCACAGGGGGCGCGGCCCCCTAAGCTCCTACGAGCAGTACTTC	CAWRHRGRGPLSSYEQYF
-	-	TRBV6-5	TRBJ2-5	TGTGCCAGCAAGAGGCCAGGGATTCAAGAGACCCAGTACTTC	CASKRPGIQETQYF
-	-	TRBV20-1	TRBJ2-4	TGCAGTGCTAACTGGAGAGGGGGGAAAAACATTCAGTACTTC	CSANWRGGKNIQYF
-	TRBD1	TRBV20-1	TRBJ2-1	TGCAGTGCTAGTCTACGACAGGGGAAGAATGAGCAGTTCTTC	CSASLRQGKNEQFF
-	-	TRBV7-9	TRBJ2-2	TGTGCCAGCAGCTTAGCGCGGGGGCCCGCGCCCGGGGAGCTGTTTTTT	CASSLARGPAPGELFF
few	-	TRBV4-1	TRBJ1-5	TGCGCCAGCAGCCAAGAGGTGGATGGGAATCAGCCCCAGCATTTT	CASSQEVDGNQPQHF
-	-	TRBV7-3	TRBJ2-1	TGTGCCAGCAGCTCCCCTACCAATGAGCAGTTCTTC	CASSSPTNEQFF
-	-	TRBV6-1	TRBJ1-1	TGTGCCAGCAATAACGGGAGAAGGACGGGGAACACTGAAGCTTTCTTT	CASNNGRRTGNTEAFF
many	TRBD2	TRBV2	TRBJ2-1	TGTGCCAGCAGCAGACGGACTAGCGGGGGGTACAATGAGCAGTTCTTC	CASSRRTSGGYNEQFF
-	-	TRBV9	TRBJ2-7	TGTGCCAGCAGCGTAGCTCTGGGGAAGTCCTACGAGCAGTACTTC	CASSVALGKSYEQYF
few	-	TRBV3-1	TRBJ1-1	TGTGCCAGCAGCCAAGGCCCGGATGAAGCTTTCTTT	CASSQGPDEAFF
few	TRBD1	TRBV7-3	TRBJ2-1	TGTGCCAGCAGCCCCGTAGGGGGCCCCTACAATGAGCAGTTCTTC	CASSPVGGPYNEQFF
few	-	TRBV10-3	TRBJ1-4	TGTGCCATCAGTGAGGTCGGGGGAACTAATGAAAAACTGTTTTTT	CAISEVGGTNEKLFF
many	-	TRBV6-6	TRBJ1-4	TGTGCCAGCGTTCCGGGACACGGAGCAACTAATGAAAAACTGTTTTTT	CASVPGHGATNEKLFF
-	-	TRBV30	TRBJ1-4	TGTGCCTGGAGTGACGGAGTCGCAACTAATGAAAAACTGTTTTTT	CAWSDGVATNEKLFF
-	-	TRBV4-2	TRBJ2-5	TGTGCCAGCAGCCCCCGGACTGCGGGGCAAGAGACCCTGTACTTC	CASSPRTAGQETLYF
-	-	TRBV28	TRBJ2-2	TGTGCCAGCAGTTTGGTTTTTGCGGACCCCGGGGGCACCGGGGAGCTGTTTTTT	CASSLVFADPGGTGELFF
few	TRBD1	TRBV7-6	TRBJ1-4	TGTGCCAGCGGGGGACAGAGGGCAACTAATGAAAAACTGTTTTTT	CASGGQRATNEKLFF
many	TRBD2	TRBV28	TRBJ2-1	TGTGCCAGCAGCTCCCGGGAAGGGAGGGAATCCTACAATGAGCAGTTCTTC	CASSSREGRESYNEQFF
-	-	TRBV10-2	TRBJ2-3	TGCGCCAGCACAAACGGGGGCCCAGATACGCAGTATTTT	CASTNGGPDTQYF
few	TRBD2	TRBV2	TRBJ2-7	TGTGCCAGCAGTGGCGGGGGGCCTTCCTACGAGCAGTACTTC	CASSGGGPSYEQYF
-	TRBD2	TRBV12-3/TRBV12-4	TRBJ2-1	TGTGCCGGAAGCGGGGGGAACCACAATGAGCAGTTCTTC	CAGSGGNHNEQFF
-	-	TRBV7-9	TRBJ1-1	TGTGCCAGCAGCTTTTGGACGGAGAACACTGAAGCTTTCTTT	CASSFWTENTEAFF
-	-	TRBV20-1	TRBJ2-4	TGCAGTGCTCCCCGGGAATCAAACATTCAGTACTTC	CSAPRESNIQYF
once	-	TRBV7-8	TRBJ2-7	TGTGCCAGCACTCTCTACAGGGCCGAGCAGTACTTC	CASTLYRAEQYF
few	-	TRBV29-1	TRBJ1-4	TGCAGCGGGACAGCGGCAACTAATGAAAAACTGTTTTTT	CSGTAATNEKLFF
-	TRBD2	TRBV7-3	TRBJ2-1	TGTGCCAGCAGCTTAACGGAGCGGGAGTGGAATAATGAGCAGTTCTTC	CASSLTEREWNNEQFF
-	-	TRBV28	TRBJ2-7	TGTGCCAGCATCTCCCGCCGGCATTTAGAACCTGACGAGCAGTACTTC	CASISRRHLEPDEQYF
few	TRBD1	TRBV24-1	TRBJ2-5	TGTGCCACCAGTGCCCCTCGACAGGGAAAACAAGAGACCCAGTACTTC	CATSAPRQGKQETQYF
-	-	TRBV11-2	TRBJ2-7	TGTGCCAGCAGCTCCGCGACGGGCCATCAGTACTTC	CASSSATGHQYF
few	TRBD2	TRBV14	TRBJ2-7	TGTGCCAGCAGCCAATGGTCGGGAGGGCGCAACGAGCAGTACTTC	CASSQWSGGRNEQYF